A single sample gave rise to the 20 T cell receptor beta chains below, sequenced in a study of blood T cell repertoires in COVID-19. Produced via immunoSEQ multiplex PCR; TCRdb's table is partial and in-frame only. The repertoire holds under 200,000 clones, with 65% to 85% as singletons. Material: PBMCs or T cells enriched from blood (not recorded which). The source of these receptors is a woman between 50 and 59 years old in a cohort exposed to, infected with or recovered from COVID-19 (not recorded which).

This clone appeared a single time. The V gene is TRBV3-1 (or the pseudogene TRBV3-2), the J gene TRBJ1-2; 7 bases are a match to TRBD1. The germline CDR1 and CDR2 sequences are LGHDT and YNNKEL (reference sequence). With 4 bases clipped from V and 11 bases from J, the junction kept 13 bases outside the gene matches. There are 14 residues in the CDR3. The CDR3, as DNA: TGTGCCAGCAGCCCGGGACAGCTATTTCGAGGGTACACCTTC. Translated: CASSPGQLFRGYTF.

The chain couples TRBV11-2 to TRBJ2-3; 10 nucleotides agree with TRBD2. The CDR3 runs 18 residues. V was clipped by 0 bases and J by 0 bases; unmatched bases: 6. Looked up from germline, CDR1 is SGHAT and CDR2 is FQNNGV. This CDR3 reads CASSLEPRTSGSTDTQYF. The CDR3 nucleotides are TGTGCCAGCAGCTTAGAACCCCGGACTAGCGGTAGCACAGATACGCAGTATTTT.

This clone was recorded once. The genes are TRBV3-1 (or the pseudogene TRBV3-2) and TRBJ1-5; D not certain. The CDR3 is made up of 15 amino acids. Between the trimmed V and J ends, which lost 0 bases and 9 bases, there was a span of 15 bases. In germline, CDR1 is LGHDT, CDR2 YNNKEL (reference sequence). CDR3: CASSQDSSERTPQHF. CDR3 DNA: TGTGCCAGCAGCCAAGATAGTAGTGAAAGAACGCCCCAGCATTTT.

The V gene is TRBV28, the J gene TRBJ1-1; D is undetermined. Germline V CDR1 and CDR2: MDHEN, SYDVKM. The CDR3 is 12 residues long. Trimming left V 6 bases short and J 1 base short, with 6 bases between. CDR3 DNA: TGTGCCAGCAGGTACAGGAACACTGAAGCTTTCTTT. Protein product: CASRYRNTEAFF.

The CDR3 DNA follows: TGTGCCAGCAGTGACAGGGGCGGGGCCAACGTCCTGACTTTC. This encodes CASSDRGGANVLTF. The genes are TRBV6-1 and TRBJ2-6, with a weak D call TRBD1 (6 bases). Trimming removed 3 bases at V and 4 bases at J, with 7 bases between. Germline V gene data show CDR1 as MNHNS and CDR2 as SASEGT. The CDR3 has 14 residues.

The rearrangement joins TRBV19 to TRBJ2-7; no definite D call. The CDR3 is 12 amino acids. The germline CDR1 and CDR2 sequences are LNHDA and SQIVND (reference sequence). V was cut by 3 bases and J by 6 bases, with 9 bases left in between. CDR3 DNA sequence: TGTGCCAGTAGTATGAGCCCTGGCGAGCAGTACTTC. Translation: CASSMSPGEQYF. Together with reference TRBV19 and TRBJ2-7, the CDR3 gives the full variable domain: DGGITQSPKYLFRKEGQNVTLSCEQNLNHDAMYWYRQDPGQGLRLIYYSQIVNDFQKGDIAEGYSVSREKKESFPLTVTSAQKNPTAFYLCASSMSPGEQYFGPGTRLTVT.

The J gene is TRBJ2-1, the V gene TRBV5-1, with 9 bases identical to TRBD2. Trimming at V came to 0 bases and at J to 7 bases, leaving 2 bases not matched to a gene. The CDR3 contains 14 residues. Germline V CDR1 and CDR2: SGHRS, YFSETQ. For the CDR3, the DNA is TGCGCCAGCAGCTTGGCTAGCGGGATGAATGAGCAGTTCTTC. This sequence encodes CASSLASGMNEQFF.

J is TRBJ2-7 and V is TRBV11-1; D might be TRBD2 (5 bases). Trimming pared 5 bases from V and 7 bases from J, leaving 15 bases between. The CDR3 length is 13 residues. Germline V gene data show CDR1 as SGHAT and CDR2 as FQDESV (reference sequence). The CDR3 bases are TGTGCCAGCAGCCTCAATCCCCGCGGGGAGCAGTACTTC. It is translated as CASSLNPRGEQYF.

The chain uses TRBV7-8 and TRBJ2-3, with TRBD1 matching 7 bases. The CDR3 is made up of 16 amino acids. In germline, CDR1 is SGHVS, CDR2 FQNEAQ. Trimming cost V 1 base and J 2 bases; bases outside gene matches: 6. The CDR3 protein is CASSLVTGVPTDTQYF. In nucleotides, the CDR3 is TGTGCCAGCAGCTTAGTCACAGGGGTCCCCACAGATACGCAGTATTTT.

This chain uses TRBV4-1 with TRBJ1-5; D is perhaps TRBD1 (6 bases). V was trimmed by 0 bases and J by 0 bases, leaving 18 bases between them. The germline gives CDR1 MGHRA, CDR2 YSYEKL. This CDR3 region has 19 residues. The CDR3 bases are TGCGCCAGCAGCCAAGATCCGGACAGAGCAATTGATAGCAATCAGCCCCAGCATTTT. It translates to CASSQDPDRAIDSNQPQHF.

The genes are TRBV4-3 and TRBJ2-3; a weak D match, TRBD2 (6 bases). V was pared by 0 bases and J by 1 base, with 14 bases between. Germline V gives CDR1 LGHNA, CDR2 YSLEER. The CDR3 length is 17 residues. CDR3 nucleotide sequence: TGCGCCAGCAGCCAAGAGAGGGCCGGGGGTCGCACAGATACGCAGTATTTT. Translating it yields CASSQERAGGRTDTQYF.

CDR3 in amino acids: CASSLRGATEQYF. For the CDR3, the DNA is TGTGCCAGCAGTCTCAGGGGGGCTACGGAGCAGTACTTC. The chain is built from TRBV7-9 and TRBJ2-7; perhaps TRBD1 as D (7 bases). V was shortened by 6 bases and J by 7 bases, with 16 bases between the two germline ends. This CDR3 is built from 13 residues. Germline V CDR1 and CDR2: SEHNR, FQNEAQ (reference sequence). The full variable domain, in which reference TRBV7-9 and TRBJ2-7 provide the parts outside the CDR3, is DTGVSQNPRHKITKRGQNVTFRCDPISEHNRLYWYRQTLGQGPEFLTYFQNEAQLEKSRLLSDRFSAERPKGSFSTLEIQRTEQGDSAMYLCASSLRGATEQYFGPGTRLTVT.

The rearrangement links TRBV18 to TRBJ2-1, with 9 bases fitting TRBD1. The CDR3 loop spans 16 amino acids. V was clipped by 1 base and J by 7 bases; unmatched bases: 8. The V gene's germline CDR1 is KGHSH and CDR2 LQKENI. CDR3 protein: CASSPRSSGTGNEQFF. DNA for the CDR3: TGTGCCAGCTCACCACGGTCCTCCGGGACAGGGAATGAGCAGTTCTTC.

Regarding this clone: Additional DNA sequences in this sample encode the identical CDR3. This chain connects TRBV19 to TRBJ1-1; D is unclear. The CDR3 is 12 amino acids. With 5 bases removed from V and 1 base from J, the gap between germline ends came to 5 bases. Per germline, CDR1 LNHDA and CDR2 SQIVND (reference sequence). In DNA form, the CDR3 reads TGTGCCAGTAGTCGAGCGAACACTGAAGCTTTCTTT. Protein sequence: CASSRANTEAFF.

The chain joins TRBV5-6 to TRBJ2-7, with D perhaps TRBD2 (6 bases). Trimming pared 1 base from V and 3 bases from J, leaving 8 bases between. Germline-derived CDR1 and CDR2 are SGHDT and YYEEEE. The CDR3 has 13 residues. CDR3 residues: CASSLLEGYEQYF. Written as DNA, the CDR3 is TGTGCCAGCAGCTTGTTGGAGGGCTACGAGCAGTACTTC.

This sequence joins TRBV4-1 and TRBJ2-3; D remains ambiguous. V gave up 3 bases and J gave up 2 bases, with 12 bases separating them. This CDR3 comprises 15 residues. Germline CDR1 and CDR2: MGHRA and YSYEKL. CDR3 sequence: CASSHQASLTDTQYF. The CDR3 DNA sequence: TGCGCCAGCAGCCACCAGGCTTCACTCACAGATACGCAGTATTTT.

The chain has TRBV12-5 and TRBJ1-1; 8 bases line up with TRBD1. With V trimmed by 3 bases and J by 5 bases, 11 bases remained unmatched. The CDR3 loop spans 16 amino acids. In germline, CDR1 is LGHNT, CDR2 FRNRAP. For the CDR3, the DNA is TGTGCTAGTGGTTTACGACTACAGGGGGTTGTTACTGAAGCTTTCTTT. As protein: CASGLRLQGVVTEAFF. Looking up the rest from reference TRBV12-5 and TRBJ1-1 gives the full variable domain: DARVTQTPRHKVTEMGQEVTMRCQPILGHNTVFWYRQTMMQGLELLAYFRNRAPLDDSGMPKDRFSAEMPDATLATLKIQPSEPRDSAVYFCASGLRLQGVVTEAFFGQGTRLTVV.

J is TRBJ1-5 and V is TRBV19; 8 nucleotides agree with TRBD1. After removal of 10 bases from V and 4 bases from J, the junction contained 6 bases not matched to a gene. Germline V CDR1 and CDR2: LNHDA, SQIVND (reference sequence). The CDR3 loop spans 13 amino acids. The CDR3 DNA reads TGTGCCACCAGGACAGGGAGAAATCAGCCCCAGCATTTT. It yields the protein CATRTGRNQPQHF.

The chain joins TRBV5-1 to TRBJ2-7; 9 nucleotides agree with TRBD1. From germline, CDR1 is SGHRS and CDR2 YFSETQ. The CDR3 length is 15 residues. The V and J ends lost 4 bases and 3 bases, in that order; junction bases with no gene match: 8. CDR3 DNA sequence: TGCGCCAGCAGCCAACAAGGACAGGGGCGCTACGAGCAGTACTTC. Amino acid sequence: CASSQQGQGRYEQYF.

CDR3 DNA sequence: TGTGCCAGCACAGGGGACCCCGACCTCTATGGCTACACCTTC. Translation gives CASTGDPDLYGYTF. V and J are TRBV25-1 and TRBJ1-2; D may be TRBD1 (6 bases). Trimming pared 7 bases from V and 4 bases from J, leaving 16 bases between. The CDR3 sequence is 14 residues long. Germline V gene sequence: CDR1 MGHDK, CDR2 SYGVNS.